The 11 T cell receptor beta chains below all came from one sample that was sequenced in a study of blood T cell repertoires in COVID-19. Data came from immunoSEQ multiplex PCR; TCRdb stores just in-frame clones and leaves some out. The repertoire has 300,000 to 400,000 clones, 85% of them found once; the top ten carry approximately 1.9%. Sequenced input: PBMCs or T cells enriched from blood (not recorded which). These receptors came from a woman aged 25-40 years who had been exposed to COVID-19.

V is TRBV27 and J is TRBJ1-5, with a possible D match to TRBD1 (6 bases). Trimming took 1 base from V and 4 from J, leaving 11 bases between them. The CDR3 covers 15 residues. The germline gives CDR1 MNHEY, CDR2 SMNVEV (reference sequence). The CDR3 nucleotides are TGTGCCAGCAGTTTATGGGCAGGGGCTAATCAGCCCCAGCATTTT. Translation gives CASSLWAGANQPQHF.

CDR3 sequence reads: CASSVGGGGAGETQYF. The CDR3 nucleotides are TGTGCCAGCAGCGTAGGAGGCGGGGGGGCCGGGGAGACCCAGTACTTC. V usage is TRBV9 and J usage is TRBJ2-5; 9 nucleotides match TRBD2. This CDR3 comprises 16 residues. CDR1 SGDLS and CDR2 YYNGEE come from the germline V gene. The trim removed 0 bases at V and 5 bases at J, leaving 8 bases unmatched.

This rearrangement joins TRBV14 to TRBJ2-1; D uncertain. Per the germline V gene, CDR1 is SGHDN and CDR2 is FVKESK. Trimming took off 4 bases at V and 5 bases at J, with 6 bases between the two ends. CDR3 length equals 12 residues. The CDR3 nucleotides read TGTGCCAGCAGCCCTGACAACAATGAGCAGTTCTTC. This sequence encodes CASSPDNNEQFF.

V and J are TRBV3-1 (or the pseudogene TRBV3-2) and TRBJ2-1; tentative D call: TRBD2 (5 bases). The CDR3 loop spans 15 amino acids. The V gene's germline CDR1 is LGHDT and CDR2 YNNKEL (reference sequence). V shed 0 bases and J shed 4 bases, with 10 bases lying between them. CDR3 region: CASSQDSVGYNEQFF. As DNA, the CDR3 is TGTGCCAGCAGCCAAGATAGCGTAGGGTACAATGAGCAGTTCTTC.

The V call is TRBV19, the J call TRBJ2-1, with TRBD2 matching 12 bases. The V gene's germline CDR1 is LNHDA and CDR2 SQIVND (reference sequence). The CDR3 is made up of 14 amino acids. The trim removed 10 bases at V and 7 bases at J, leaving 8 bases unmatched. CDR3 in amino acids: CATRLAGESNEQFF. CDR3 DNA sequence: TGTGCCACCCGACTAGCGGGAGAGAGTAATGAGCAGTTCTTC.

The chain's CDR3 is CASSLGAGGYNSPLHF. The CDR3, as DNA: TGCGCCAGCAGCTTGGGGGCGGGAGGGTATAATTCACCCCTCCACTTT. J is TRBJ1-6 and V is TRBV5-1, with D hard to call. The CDR3 runs 16 residues. CDR1 is SGHRS, CDR2 YFSETQ, per germline. V gave up 0 bases and J gave up 4 bases, with 11 bases separating them.

This clone was counted once. The rearrangement links TRBV7-9 to TRBJ1-2, with 8 bases lining up with TRBD1. Germline loops: CDR1 SEHNR, CDR2 FQNEAQ (reference sequence). The CDR3 is 15 amino acids. V dropped 7 bases and J dropped 0; count of bases not matched to a gene: 7. The CDR3 coding sequence is TGTGCCAGCACAAGACAGGGGACTCCTAACTATGGCTACACCTTC. It encodes CASTRQGTPNYGYTF.

The chain couples TRBV25-1 to TRBJ1-2; TRBD1 is a possible D gene (6 bases). Germline V CDR1 and CDR2: MGHDK, SYGVNS. V shed 4 bases and J shed 5 bases, with 14 bases lying between them. The CDR3 loop spans 14 amino acids. The DNA of the CDR3 is TGTGCCAGCAGTGGGCCGGACAGTTCTTATGGCTACACCTTC. This encodes CASSGPDSSYGYTF.

V usage is TRBV19 and J usage is TRBJ2-1; D might be TRBD1 (5 bases). The CDR3 runs to 14 residues. Germline CDR1 is LNHDA and CDR2 is SQIVND (reference sequence). V was pared by 7 bases and J by 7 bases, with 17 bases between. CDR3: CASIKGDASNEQFF. CDR3 sequence (DNA): TGTGCCAGTATTAAAGGGGATGCGAGTAATGAGCAGTTCTTC.

This chain connects TRBV24-1 to TRBJ1-4, with 7 bases that match TRBD1. V dropped 10 bases and J dropped 5; count of bases not matched to a gene: 6. CDR3 length: 13 amino acids. Per the germline V gene, CDR1 is KGHDR and CDR2 is SFDVKD. CDR3 DNA: TGTGCCACACCGGGACAGCCGAATGAAAAACTGTTTTTT. Translating it yields CATPGQPNEKLFF.

CDR3 DNA: TGTGCCACAATTCCGGGACAGCAGTACACCGGGGAGCTGTTTTTT. Translation: CATIPGQQYTGELFF. The chain recombines TRBV19 with TRBJ2-2; 7 bases map to TRBD1. Unmatched junction bases numbered 11, after V lost 10 bases and J lost 3 bases. The CDR3 covers 15 residues. The germline CDR1 and CDR2 sequences are LNHDA and SQIVND (reference sequence). The variable domain in full, completed from reference TRBV19 and TRBJ2-2, reads DGGITQSPKYLFRKEGQNVTLSCEQNLNHDAMYWYRQDPGQGLRLIYYSQIVNDFQKGDIAEGYSVSREKKESFPLTVTSAQKNPTAFYLCATIPGQQYTGELFFGEGSRLTVL.